The present T cell receptor (beta chain) was sequenced within a study of neurological immune-mediated disorders. Time point specified: longitudinal time-point 2. The unsorted libraries were prepared from 2 million PBMCs (stored at -80 C). This clonotype occurred many times. The antigen is unknown. With 10-nucleotide random UMIs, 5'RACE was used to make the cDNA. Every sequencing run gave over 180 million TCR-beta sequences, taken from 15-18 subjects. TCRdb re-analysed the 5' RACE reads in MiXCR, keeping a single row per CDR3 protein. The table records 70,000 to 95,000 distinct CDR3 sequences, roughly 13% of them present only once. Whole-study results and caveats: No sharing of CDR3 amino acid sequences was observed among expanded clones across subjects, suggesting private repertoires in all groups.

The germline gives CDR1 ENHRY, CDR2 SYGVKD. V lost 6 bases and J 0 bases, leaving 12 bases between the germline ends. The CDR3 has 16 amino acids. Sample: PBMCs. This sequence originates from a female donor with HTLV-1-associated myelopathy (HAM/TSP). The genes are TRBV10-3 and TRBJ2-6, with no clear D. CDR3: CAIREEEDSGANVLTF. As DNA, the CDR3 is TGTGCCATCAGGGAAGAGGAAGACTCTGGGGCCAACGTCCTGACTTTC.